These 14 T cell receptor beta chains came from one sample sequenced in a study of shared T cell receptors in the human thymus. The assay was immunoSEQ multiplex PCR, and TCRdb's table has in-frame clones only and misses some. The profile shows under 450,000 clones, 85% to 95% of them singletons. Sample: thymocytes. Every receptor here comes from a human donor.

The J gene is TRBJ2-5, the V gene TRBV28; D perhaps matches TRBD1 (6 bases). The CDR3 has 16 residues. The V gene lost 4 bases and the J gene lost 5 bases, with 20 bases spanning the gap. Germline lookup yields CDR1 MDHEN and CDR2 SYDVKM. CDR3 sequence (DNA): TGTGCCAGCAGTTACTCGGCCCAGGGGTCCCGGGAGACCCAGTACTTC. Translated: CASSYSAQGSRETQYF. The entire variable domain, with the rest obtained from reference TRBV28 and TRBJ2-5, is as follows: DVKVTQSSRYLVKRTGEKVFLECVQDMDHENMFWYRQDPGLGLRLIYFSYDVKMKEKGDIPEGYSVSREKKERFSLILESASTNQTSMYLCASSYSAQGSRETQYFGPGTRLLVL.

The J gene is TRBJ1-3, the V gene TRBV5-1, with D uncertain. The germline V gene encodes CDR1 SGHRS and CDR2 YFSETQ. The CDR3 spans 15 residues. The ends were cut back, 2 bases at V and 4 bases at J, with 13 bases in the middle. The CDR3: CASSFSISGGNTIYF. As DNA, the CDR3 is TGCGCCAGCAGCTTTTCAATTAGTGGCGGAAACACCATATATTTT. The variable domain in full, with the rest retrieved from reference TRBV5-1 and TRBJ1-3, is KAGVTQTPRYLIKTRGQQVTLSCSPISGHRSVSWYQQTPGQGLQFLFEYFSETQRNKGNFPGRFSGRQFSNSRSEMNVSTLELGDSALYLCASSFSISGGNTIYFGEGSWLTVV.

This clone came up once. The chain couples TRBV21-1 to TRBJ2-7. TRBV21-1 is a pseudogene segment. The CDR3 covers 15 residues. CDR3 loop: CASTQVRDRDYEQYF. CDR3 nucleotides: TGTGCCAGCACCCAAGTACGGGACCGAGACTACGAGCAGTACTTC.

V gene TRBV5-4 combines with J gene TRBJ2-1; 9 bases are shared with TRBD2. V shed 2 bases, J shed 8 bases, and the junction held 5 bases outside the gene matches. The CDR3 has 14 residues. The germline CDR1 and CDR2 sequences are SGHNT and YYREEE (reference sequence). The CDR3 coding sequence is TGTGCCAGCAGCTTCGCGGGAGGGCCTCATGAGCAGTTCTTC. It translates to CASSFAGGPHEQFF. The full variable domain, in which reference TRBV5-4 and TRBJ2-1 provide the parts outside the CDR3, is ETGVTQSPTHLIKTRGQQVTLRCSSQSGHNTVSWYQQALGQGPQFIFQYYREEENGRGNFPPRFSGLQFPNYSSELNVNALELDDSALYLCASSFAGGPHEQFFGPGTRLTVL.

This chain links TRBV4-3 with TRBJ2-1, with TRBD2 as a possible D gene (6 bases). Per germline, CDR1 LGHNA and CDR2 YSLEER. This CDR3 has 16 residues. V lost 3 bases and J 0 bases, leaving 12 bases between the germline ends. CDR3: CASSQGLTSSYNEQFF. The CDR3, as DNA: TGCGCCAGCAGCCAGGGACTGACCAGCTCCTACAATGAGCAGTTCTTC.

This chain uses TRBV4-3 with TRBJ2-5; 15 nucleotides align to TRBD2. CDR1 LGHNA and CDR2 YSLEER come from the germline V gene. The CDR3 has 16 amino acids. V trimming: 0 bases; J trimming: 13 bases; junction bases outside the gene matches: 9. CDR3 in amino acids: CASSQEFGLAGGLRYF. CDR3 DNA: TGCGCCAGCAGCCAAGAGTTTGGACTAGCGGGAGGGCTCCGGTACTTC.

V usage is TRBV5-6 and J usage is TRBJ2-4; TRBD1 matches 7 bases. The CDR3 contains 16 residues. V trimming: 0 bases; J trimming: 0 bases; junction bases outside the gene matches: 3. Germline CDR1 reads SGHDT; CDR2 reads YYEEEE. CDR3 residues: CASSLGQGLAKNIQYF. The CDR3 DNA is TGTGCCAGCAGCTTGGGACAGGGTTTAGCCAAAAACATTCAGTACTTC.

The chain joins TRBV28 to TRBJ1-5, with D perhaps TRBD1 (5 bases). The CDR3 is 18 amino acids. Germline loops: CDR1 MDHEN, CDR2 SYDVKM. V was trimmed by 5 bases and J by 3 bases, leaving 23 bases between them. The CDR3 loop reads CASSLPGRNLLINQPQHF. The CDR3 nucleotides are TGTGCCAGCAGTCTACCGGGACGGAACCTTCTAATCAATCAGCCCCAGCATTTT. The full variable domain, in which reference TRBV28 and TRBJ1-5 provide the parts outside the CDR3, is DVKVTQSSRYLVKRTGEKVFLECVQDMDHENMFWYRQDPGLGLRLIYFSYDVKMKEKGDIPEGYSVSREKKERFSLILESASTNQTSMYLCASSLPGRNLLINQPQHFGDGTRLSIL.

This chain links TRBV5-4 with TRBJ2-5; 9 nucleotides match TRBD2. J gave up 4 bases and V 0 bases, and 4 bases lay outside the gene matches. CDR1 and CDR2 (germline): SGHNT, YYREEE (reference sequence). The CDR3 runs 15 residues. The CDR3 sequence: CASSLVRGGRETQYF. CDR3 DNA sequence: TGTGCCAGCAGCTTGGTGCGGGGGGGGAGAGAGACCCAGTACTTC.

The chain couples TRBV27 to TRBJ2-2; D could derive from TRBD1 or TRBD2 (6 bases each). Germline loops: CDR1 MNHEY, CDR2 SMNVEV (reference sequence). The CDR3 totals 18 residues. V lost 6 bases, J lost 1 base, and 21 bases lay in between. CDR3 in amino acids: CASRAGGRPDKNTGELFF. The CDR3 DNA follows: TGTGCCAGCAGGGCCGGGGGCAGACCGGATAAGAACACCGGGGAGCTGTTTTTT.

The chain recombines TRBV5-6 with TRBJ2-5, with TRBD1 as a possible D gene (5 bases). Germline V CDR1 and CDR2: SGHDT, YYEEEE. The CDR3 spans 16 residues. Trimming pared 0 bases from V and 3 bases from J, leaving 15 bases between. Here the CDR3 reads CASSLVGARREETQYF. DNA for the CDR3: TGTGCCAGCAGCTTGGTAGGGGCTCGACGGGAAGAGACCCAGTACTTC.

V and J are TRBV28 and TRBJ2-7, with TRBD2 as a possible D gene (6 bases). CDR3 size: 17 residues. Between the trimmed V and J ends, which lost 4 bases and 0 bases, there was a span of 19 bases. The germline V gene has CDR1 MDHEN and CDR2 SYDVKM. The CDR3 protein is CASSSPLWEVPSYEQYF. DNA of the CDR3: TGTGCCAGCAGTTCCCCCTTGTGGGAGGTCCCCTCCTACGAGCAGTACTTC.

V usage is TRBV5-6 and J usage is TRBJ1-2; D unresolved. This CDR3 comprises 14 residues. V lost 0 bases, J lost 8 bases, and 14 bases lay in between. The germline CDR1 and CDR2 sequences are SGHDT and YYEEEE. The CDR3 DNA sequence: TGTGCCAGCAGCTTGGCTACCCGACGTTCCGGCTACACCTTC. It specifies CASSLATRRSGYTF.

This clone was seen a few times. At one end the junction does not follow the germline gene, possibly because of a read error. DNA of the CDR3: TGTGCCAGCAGTGAATATATTGTGGAACCCCGGAGGGGGGGTCGGAGGGTCTTC. This codes for CASSEYIVEPRRGGRRVF. The J gene is TRBJ2-1, the V gene TRBV25-1, with D tentatively TRBD2 (7 bases). The CDR3 covers 18 residues. Germline CDR1 reads MGHDK; CDR2 reads SYGVNS.